The 14 T cell receptor beta chains listed next were all sequenced from one sample in a study of T-cell reconstitution after alpha-beta-depleted transplantation in children. For TCRbeta, the library was prepared with unique molecular identifiers. TCRdb reanalysed the PCR reads using MiXCR and keeps one entry per CDR3 protein. The sample includes 200,000 to 250,000 distinct CDR3 sequences, roughly 9% seen only once; the top ten take 5.5% to 8%. The source was PBMCs from the stem cell graft donor, collected from the stem cell graft. These TCRs come from a human donor who donated a stem cell graft to a child with acute lymphoblastic leukemia.

This clonotype was detected ten times or more. J is TRBJ2-7 and V is TRBV12-3 or TRBV12-4, with D tentatively TRBD1 (7 bases). Trimming removed 3 bases from V and 2 bases from J, with 11 bases in between. The CDR3 runs 14 residues. CDR3 protein: CASSFGRGAYEQYF. CDR3 in DNA: TGTGCCAGCAGTTTTGGCAGGGGGGCCTACGAGCAGTACTTC.

This chain connects TRBV7-9 to TRBJ2-5; 7 bases are a match to TRBD1. Germline-derived CDR1 and CDR2 are SEHNR and FQNEAQ (reference sequence). After removal of 5 bases from V and 5 bases from J, the junction contained 11 bases not matched to a gene. The CDR3 loop spans 15 amino acids. CDR3 region: CASSPRTGPWETQYF. The CDR3 DNA sequence: TGTGCCAGCAGCCCGCGGACAGGTCCCTGGGAGACCCAGTACTTC. Full variable domain (rest looked up from reference TRBV7-9 and TRBJ2-5): DTGVSQNPRHKITKRGQNVTFRCDPISEHNRLYWYRQTLGQGPEFLTYFQNEAQLEKSRLLSDRFSAERPKGSFSTLEIQRTEQGDSAMYLCASSPRTGPWETQYFGPGTRLLVL.

This clonotype was counted at least ten times. The chain couples TRBV5-1 to TRBJ1-1; 7 bases agree with TRBD1. This CDR3 is built from 15 residues. From germline, CDR1 is SGHRS and CDR2 YFSETQ. Trimming took 0 bases from V and 1 from J; bases not matched to a gene: 3. The CDR3 nucleotides are TGCGCCAGCAGCTTGGACCCAGGGGGGAACACTGAAGCTTTCTTT. Translated: CASSLDPGGNTEAFF.

The chain carries TRBV12-5 and TRBJ2-3; TRBD2 is a possible D gene (6 bases). The V and J ends lost 5 bases and 3 bases respectively, with 21 bases between them. This CDR3 comprises 17 residues. Germline V gene data show CDR1 as LGHNT and CDR2 as FRNRAP. CDR3 coding DNA: TGTGCTAGTGGTCCCGTTCGAGGCGGGGCCTTTACAGATACGCAGTATTTT. Its translation: CASGPVRGGAFTDTQYF. The full variable domain, its missing parts supplied by reference TRBV12-5 and TRBJ2-3, is DARVTQTPRHKVTEMGQEVTMRCQPILGHNTVFWYRQTMMQGLELLAYFRNRAPLDDSGMPKDRFSAEMPDATLATLKIQPSEPRDSAVYFCASGPVRGGAFTDTQYFGPGTRLTVL.

This clonotype was seen at least ten times. J is TRBJ1-2 and V is TRBV12-3 or TRBV12-4, with D possibly TRBD1 on 5 matching bases. V lost 5 bases, J lost 2 bases, and 12 bases lay in between. The CDR3 loop spans 14 amino acids. This CDR3 is CASSPGGGNYGYTF. In DNA, the CDR3 is TGTGCCAGCAGTCCTGGTGGGGGGAACTATGGCTACACCTTC.

This clonotype was detected many times. V and J are TRBV2 and TRBJ2-6; a possible D gene is TRBD2 (6 bases). V lost 0 bases and J lost 1, with 7 bases in between. There are 16 residues in the CDR3. The germline gives CDR1 SNHLY, CDR2 FYNNEI. DNA of the CDR3: TGTGCCAGCAGTGAAGCCGGGAGTTCTGGGGCCAACGTCCTGACTTTC. Translating gives CASSEAGSSGANVLTF. Full variable domain (remainder filled in from reference TRBV2 and TRBJ2-6): EPEVTQTPSHQVTQMGQEVILRCVPISNHLYFYWYRQILGQKVEFLVSFYNNEISEKSEIFDDQFSVERPDGSNFTLKIRSTKLEDSAMYFCASSEAGSSGANVLTFGAGSRLTVL.

This clonotype was detected many times. The CDR3 loop is CAWSAGRRNTEAFF. The CDR3 nucleotides are TGTGCCTGGAGCGCAGGGAGGAGGAACACTGAAGCTTTCTTT. This chain uses TRBV30 with TRBJ1-1, with D tentatively TRBD1 (5 bases). V lost 3 bases and J 1 base, leaving 12 bases between the germline ends. Germline values: CDR1 GTSNPN, CDR2 SVGIG (reference sequence). This CDR3 is built from 14 residues.

The J gene is TRBJ2-2, the V gene TRBV30; 7 nucleotides line up with TRBD2. This CDR3 region has 17 residues. CDR1 and CDR2 (germline): GTSNPN, SVGIG (reference sequence). V was clipped by 5 bases and J by 2 bases; unmatched bases: 14. CDR3 DNA sequence: TGTGCCTGGCTCCCCTGGCGGGGGTTCGTTAACACCGGGGAGCTGTTTTTT. The encoded protein is CAWLPWRGFVNTGELFF.

This clonotype was counted at least ten times. The rearrangement uses TRBV6-1 and TRBJ2-2; D is uncertain. The germline V gene has CDR1 MNHNS and CDR2 SASEGT. V was pared by 6 bases and J by 1 base, with 9 bases between. This CDR3 contains 14 residues. The CDR3 protein is CASSADGNTGELFF. CDR3 in DNA: TGTGCCAGCAGCGCGGACGGGAACACCGGGGAGCTGTTTTTT.

Only a few counts were recorded for this clonotype. V is TRBV20-1 and J is TRBJ2-3; 15 nucleotides line up with TRBD2. This CDR3 has 17 residues. With 6 bases clipped from V and 4 bases from J, the junction kept 11 bases outside the gene matches. CDR1 and CDR2 (germline): DFQATT, SNEGSKA (reference sequence). Here the CDR3 reads CSAGGGLAGGRADTQYF. The CDR3 DNA follows: TGCAGTGCCGGAGGGGGACTAGCGGGGGGAAGGGCAGATACGCAGTATTTT.

This clonotype was observed many times. The chain employs TRBV29-1 and TRBJ2-6; 9 nucleotides match TRBD1. V shed 4 bases and J 0 bases; nucleotides not matched to a gene: 7. The CDR3 consists of 17 residues. The germline V gene has CDR1 SQVTM and CDR2 ANQGSEA. CDR3 bases: TGCAGCGTTGGGCCGGACAGGGGACCCTCTGGGGCCAACGTCCTGACTTTC. Its translation: CSVGPDRGPSGANVLTF.

This clonotype was counted only a few times. The chain joins TRBV19 to TRBJ2-5; D is perhaps TRBD1 (6 bases). The V end was cut by 3 bases, the J end by 5 bases, with 13 bases between. The CDR3 length is 14 residues. CDR1 LNHDA and CDR2 SQIVND come from the germline V gene (reference sequence). The CDR3 loop is CASSISGADETQYF. The CDR3 DNA reads TGTGCCAGTAGTATTTCAGGGGCGGATGAGACCCAGTACTTC.

In its sample, this clonotype was seen many times. The chain is built from TRBV7-8 and TRBJ2-7, with no clear D. With 8 bases removed from V and 7 bases from J, the gap between germline ends came to 18 bases. Germline-derived CDR1 and CDR2 are SGHVS and FQNEAQ. This CDR3 comprises 13 residues. The CDR3 coding sequence is TGTGCCAGCGGGATCCGTAAGCGACGGGAGCAGTACTTC. This codes for CASGIRKRREQYF.

This clonotype appeared many times. The CDR3, as DNA: TGTGCCAGCAGCCTATCCGGGACAGGGGGCTATCAGCCCCAGCATTTT. Its translation is CASSLSGTGGYQPQHF. The chain joins TRBV3-1 to TRBJ1-5, with 12 positions matching TRBD1. V was pared by 4 bases and J by 5 bases, with 6 bases of the junction left unmatched. CDR1 is LGHDT and CDR2 is YNNKEL in the germline V gene (reference sequence). The CDR3 covers 16 residues. The whole variable domain, remainder taken from reference TRBV3-1 and TRBJ1-5, is DTAVSQTPKYLVTQMGNDKSIKCEQNLGHDTMYWYKQDSKKFLKIMFSYNNKELIINETVPNRFSPKSPDKAHLNLHINSLELGDSAVYFCASSLSGTGGYQPQHFGDGTRLSIL.